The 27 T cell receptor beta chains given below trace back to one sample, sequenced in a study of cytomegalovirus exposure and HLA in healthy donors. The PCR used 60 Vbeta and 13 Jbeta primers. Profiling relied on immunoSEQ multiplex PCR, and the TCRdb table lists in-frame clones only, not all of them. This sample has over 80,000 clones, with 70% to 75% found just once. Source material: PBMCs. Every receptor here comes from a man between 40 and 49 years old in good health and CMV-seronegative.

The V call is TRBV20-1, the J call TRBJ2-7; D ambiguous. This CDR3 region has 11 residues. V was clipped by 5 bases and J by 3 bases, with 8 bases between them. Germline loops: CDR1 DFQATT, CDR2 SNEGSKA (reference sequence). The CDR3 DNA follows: TGCAGTGCTCAACAGAGCTACGAGCAGTACTTC. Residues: CSAQQSYEQYF.

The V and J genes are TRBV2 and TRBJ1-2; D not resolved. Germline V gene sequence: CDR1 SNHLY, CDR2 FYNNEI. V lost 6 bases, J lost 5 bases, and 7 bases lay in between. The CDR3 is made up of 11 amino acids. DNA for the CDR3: TGTGCCAGCAGGCAGGCTTATGGCTACACCTTC. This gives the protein CASRQAYGYTF.

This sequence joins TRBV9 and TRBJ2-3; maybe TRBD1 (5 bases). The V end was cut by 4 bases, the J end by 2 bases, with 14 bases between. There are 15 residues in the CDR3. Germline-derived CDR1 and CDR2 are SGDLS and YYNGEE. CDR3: CASSPPGFSTDTQYF. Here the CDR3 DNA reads TGTGCCAGCAGCCCCCCAGGGTTCTCCACAGATACGCAGTATTTT.

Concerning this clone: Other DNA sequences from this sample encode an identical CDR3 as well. CDR3 residues: CASSLGDRAYEQYF. Here the CDR3 DNA reads TGTGCCAGCAGCTTGGGGGACAGGGCCTACGAGCAGTACTTC. This sequence joins TRBV5-6 and TRBJ2-7; 9 bases are shared with TRBD1. V lost 0 bases, J lost 2 bases, and 0 bases stayed unmatched. This CDR3 is built from 14 residues. Looked up from germline, CDR1 is SGHDT and CDR2 is YYEEEE.

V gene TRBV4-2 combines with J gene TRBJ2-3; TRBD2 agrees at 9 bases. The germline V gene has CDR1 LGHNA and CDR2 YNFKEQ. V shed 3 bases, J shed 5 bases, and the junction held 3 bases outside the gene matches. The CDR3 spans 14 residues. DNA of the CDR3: TGTGCCAGCAGCCAGCGGGGGGGCAGAGATACGCAGTATTTT. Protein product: CASSQRGGRDTQYF.

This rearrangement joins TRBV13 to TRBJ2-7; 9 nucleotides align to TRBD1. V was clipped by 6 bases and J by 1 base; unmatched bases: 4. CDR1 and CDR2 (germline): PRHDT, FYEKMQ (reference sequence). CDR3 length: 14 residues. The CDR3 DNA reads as TGTGCCAGCAGTCTACAGGGGGCTTCCTACGAGCAGTACTTC. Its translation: CASSLQGASYEQYF.

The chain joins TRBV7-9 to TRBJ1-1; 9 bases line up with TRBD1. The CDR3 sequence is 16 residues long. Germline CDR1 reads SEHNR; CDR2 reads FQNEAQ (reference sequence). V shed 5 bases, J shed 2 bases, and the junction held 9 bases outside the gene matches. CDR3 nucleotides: TGTGCCAGCAGCCGGGGACAGGGAGCAATAAACACTGAAGCTTTCTTT. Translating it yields CASSRGQGAINTEAFF.

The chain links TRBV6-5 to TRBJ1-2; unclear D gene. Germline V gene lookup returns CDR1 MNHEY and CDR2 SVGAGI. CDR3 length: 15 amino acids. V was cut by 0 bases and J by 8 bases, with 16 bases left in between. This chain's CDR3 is CASSYSVPRGSGYTF. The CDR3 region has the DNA TGTGCCAGCAGTTACTCGGTCCCACGAGGGTCCGGCTACACCTTC.

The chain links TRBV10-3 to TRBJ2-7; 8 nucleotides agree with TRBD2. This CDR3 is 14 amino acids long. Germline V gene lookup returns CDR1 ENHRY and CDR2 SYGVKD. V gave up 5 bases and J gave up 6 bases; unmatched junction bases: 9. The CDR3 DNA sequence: TGTGCCATCAGTAGCGGGGGAGTTTCGGCCGAGCAGTACTTC. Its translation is CAISSGGVSAEQYF.

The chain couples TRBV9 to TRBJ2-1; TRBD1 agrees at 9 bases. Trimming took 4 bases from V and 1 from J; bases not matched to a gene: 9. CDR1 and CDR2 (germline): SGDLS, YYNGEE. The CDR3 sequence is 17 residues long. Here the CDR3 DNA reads TGTGCCAGCAGCCTAGAGACAGGGGGATATTCCTACAATGAGCAGTTCTTC. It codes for CASSLETGGYSYNEQFF.

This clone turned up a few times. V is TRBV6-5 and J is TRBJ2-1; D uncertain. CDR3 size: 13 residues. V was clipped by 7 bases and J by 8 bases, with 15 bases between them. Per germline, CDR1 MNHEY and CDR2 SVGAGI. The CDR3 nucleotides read TGTGCCAGCATGGCAGGCCCCTTCGATGAGCAGTTCTTC. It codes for CASMAGPFDEQFF.

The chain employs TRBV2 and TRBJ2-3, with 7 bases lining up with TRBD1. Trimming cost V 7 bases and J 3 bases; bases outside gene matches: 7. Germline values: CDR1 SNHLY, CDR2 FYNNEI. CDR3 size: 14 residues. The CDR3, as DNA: TGTGCCAGCAAACAGGGGATGGGGACAGATACGCAGTATTTT. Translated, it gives CASKQGMGTDTQYF.

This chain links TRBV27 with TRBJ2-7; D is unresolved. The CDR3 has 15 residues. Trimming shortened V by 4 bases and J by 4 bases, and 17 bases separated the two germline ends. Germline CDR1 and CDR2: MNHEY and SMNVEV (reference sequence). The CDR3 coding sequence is TGTGCCAGCAGTTCTATCCCGCACGAAGATTACGAGCAGTACTTC. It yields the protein CASSSIPHEDYEQYF.

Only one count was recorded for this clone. CDR3 in amino acids: CATSRPTLKNTGELFF. The CDR3 nucleotides read TGTGCCACCAGCAGGCCCACCCTAAAGAACACCGGGGAGCTGTTTTTT. The chain carries TRBV15 and TRBJ2-2; D ambiguous. The CDR3 spans 16 residues. With 3 bases removed from V and 1 base from J, the gap between germline ends came to 12 bases. Germline V gene data show CDR1 as LNHNV and CDR2 as YYDKDF (reference sequence).

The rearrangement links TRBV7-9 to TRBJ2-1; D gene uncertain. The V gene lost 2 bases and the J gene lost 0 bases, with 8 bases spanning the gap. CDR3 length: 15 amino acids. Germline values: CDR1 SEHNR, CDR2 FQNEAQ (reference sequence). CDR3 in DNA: TGTGCCAGCAGCTTAAGGAGTTCCTCCTACAATGAGCAGTTCTTC. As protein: CASSLRSSSYNEQFF. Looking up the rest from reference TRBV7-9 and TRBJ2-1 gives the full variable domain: DTGVSQNPRHKITKRGQNVTFRCDPISEHNRLYWYRQTLGQGPEFLTYFQNEAQLEKSRLLSDRFSAERPKGSFSTLEIQRTEQGDSAMYLCASSLRSSSYNEQFFGPGTRLTVL.

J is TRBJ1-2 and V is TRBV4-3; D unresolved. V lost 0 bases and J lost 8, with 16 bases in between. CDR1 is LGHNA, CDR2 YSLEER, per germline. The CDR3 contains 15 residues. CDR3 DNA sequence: TGCGCCAGCAGCCAAGATACGACCCGGGCGGGGGGCTACACCTTC. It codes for CASSQDTTRAGGYTF.

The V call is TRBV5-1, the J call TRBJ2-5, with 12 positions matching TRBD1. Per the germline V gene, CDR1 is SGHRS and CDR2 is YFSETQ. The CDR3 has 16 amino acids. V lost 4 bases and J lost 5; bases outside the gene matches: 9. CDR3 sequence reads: CASSVLGQGAEETQYF. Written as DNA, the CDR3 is TGCGCCAGCAGCGTCTTGGGACAGGGGGCTGAGGAGACCCAGTACTTC.

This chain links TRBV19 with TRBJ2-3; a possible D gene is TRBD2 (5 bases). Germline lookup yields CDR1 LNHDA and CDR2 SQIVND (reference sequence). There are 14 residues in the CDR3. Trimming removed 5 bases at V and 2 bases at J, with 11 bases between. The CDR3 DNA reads TGTGCCAGTAGTCGGCTAGCCAACACAGATACGCAGTATTTT. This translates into CASSRLANTDTQYF.

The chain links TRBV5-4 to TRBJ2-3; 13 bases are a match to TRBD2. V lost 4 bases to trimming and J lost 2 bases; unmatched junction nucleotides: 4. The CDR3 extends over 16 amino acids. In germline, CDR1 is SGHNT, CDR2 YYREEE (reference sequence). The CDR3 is CASSPGLAGFTDTQYF. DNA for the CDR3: TGTGCCAGCAGCCCGGGACTAGCGGGGTTCACAGATACGCAGTATTTT. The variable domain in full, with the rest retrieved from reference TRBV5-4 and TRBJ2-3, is ETGVTQSPTHLIKTRGQQVTLRCSSQSGHNTVSWYQQALGQGPQFIFQYYREEENGRGNFPPRFSGLQFPNYSSELNVNALELDDSALYLCASSPGLAGFTDTQYFGPGTRLTVL.

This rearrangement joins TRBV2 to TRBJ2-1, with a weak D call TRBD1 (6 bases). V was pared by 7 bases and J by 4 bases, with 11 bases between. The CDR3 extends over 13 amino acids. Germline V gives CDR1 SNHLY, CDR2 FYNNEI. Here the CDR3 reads CASTGDSYNEQFF. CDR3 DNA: TGTGCCAGCACAGGGGATTCTTACAATGAGCAGTTCTTC. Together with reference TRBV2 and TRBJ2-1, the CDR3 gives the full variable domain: EPEVTQTPSHQVTQMGQEVILRCVPISNHLYFYWYRQILGQKVEFLVSFYNNEISEKSEIFDDQFSVERPDGSNFTLKIRSTKLEDSAMYFCASTGDSYNEQFFGPGTRLTVL.

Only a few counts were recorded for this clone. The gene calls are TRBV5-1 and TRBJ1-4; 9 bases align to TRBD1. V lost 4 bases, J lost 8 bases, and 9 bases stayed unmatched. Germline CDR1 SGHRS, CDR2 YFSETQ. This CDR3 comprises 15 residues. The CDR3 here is CASSPYRGRGEKLFF. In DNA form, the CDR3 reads TGCGCCAGCAGCCCTTACAGGGGGCGAGGAGAAAAACTGTTTTTT. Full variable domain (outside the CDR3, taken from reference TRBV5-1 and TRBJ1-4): KAGVTQTPRYLIKTRGQQVTLSCSPISGHRSVSWYQQTPGQGLQFLFEYFSETQRNKGNFPGRFSGRQFSNSRSEMNVSTLELGDSALYLCASSPYRGRGEKLFFGSGTQLSVL.

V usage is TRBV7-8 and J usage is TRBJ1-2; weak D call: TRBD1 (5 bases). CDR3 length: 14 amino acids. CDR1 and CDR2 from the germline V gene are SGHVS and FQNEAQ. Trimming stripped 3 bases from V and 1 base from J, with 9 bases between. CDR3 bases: TGTGCCAGCAGCTTCCAGGGCTTTAACTATGGCTACACCTTC. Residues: CASSFQGFNYGYTF.

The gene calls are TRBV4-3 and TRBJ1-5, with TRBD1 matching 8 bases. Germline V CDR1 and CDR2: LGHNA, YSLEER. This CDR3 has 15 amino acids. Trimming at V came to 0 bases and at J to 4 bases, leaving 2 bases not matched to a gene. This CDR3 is CASSQDRQGNQPQHF. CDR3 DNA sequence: TGCGCCAGCAGCCAAGACCGACAGGGGAATCAGCCCCAGCATTTT.

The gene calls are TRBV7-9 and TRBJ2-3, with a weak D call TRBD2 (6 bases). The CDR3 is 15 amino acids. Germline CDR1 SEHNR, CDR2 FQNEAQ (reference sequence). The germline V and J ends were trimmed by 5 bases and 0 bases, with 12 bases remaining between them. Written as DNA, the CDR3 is TGTGCCAGCAGCCCCCCGGGGGTGAGCACAGATACGCAGTATTTT. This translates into CASSPPGVSTDTQYF.

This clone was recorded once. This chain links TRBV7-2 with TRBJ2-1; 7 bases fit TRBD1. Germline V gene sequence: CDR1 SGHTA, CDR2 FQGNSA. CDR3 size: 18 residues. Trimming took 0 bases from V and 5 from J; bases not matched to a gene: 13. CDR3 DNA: TGTGCCAGCAGCTTAGCATTTCGGAGTACAGGGGCTAACAATGAGCAGTTCTTC. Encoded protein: CASSLAFRSTGANNEQFF.

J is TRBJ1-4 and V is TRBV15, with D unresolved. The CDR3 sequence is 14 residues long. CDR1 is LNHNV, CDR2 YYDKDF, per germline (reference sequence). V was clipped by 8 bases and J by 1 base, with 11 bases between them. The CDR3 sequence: CATSRGGTNEKLFF. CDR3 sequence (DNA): TGTGCCACCTCCCGGGGAGGAACTAATGAAAAACTGTTTTTT.

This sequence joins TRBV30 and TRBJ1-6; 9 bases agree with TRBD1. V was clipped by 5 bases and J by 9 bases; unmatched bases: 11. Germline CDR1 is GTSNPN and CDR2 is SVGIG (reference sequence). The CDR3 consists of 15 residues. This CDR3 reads CAWDWGTGLSSPLHF. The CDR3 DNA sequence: TGTGCCTGGGACTGGGGGACAGGGCTGAGTTCACCCCTCCACTTT.